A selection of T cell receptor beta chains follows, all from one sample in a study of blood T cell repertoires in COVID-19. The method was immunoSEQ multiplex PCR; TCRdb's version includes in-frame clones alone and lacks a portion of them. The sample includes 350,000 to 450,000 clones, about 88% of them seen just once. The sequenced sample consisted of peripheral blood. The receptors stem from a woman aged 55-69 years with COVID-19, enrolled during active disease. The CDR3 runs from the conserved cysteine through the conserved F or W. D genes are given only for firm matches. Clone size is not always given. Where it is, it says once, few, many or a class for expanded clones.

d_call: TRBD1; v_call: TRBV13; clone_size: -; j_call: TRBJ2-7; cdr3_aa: CASSSPGQSYEQYF; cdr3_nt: TGTGCCAGCAGCTCACCGGGACAGAGCTACGAGCAGTACTTC
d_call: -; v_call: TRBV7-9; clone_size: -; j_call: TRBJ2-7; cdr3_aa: CASSLGGTYEQYF; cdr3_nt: TGTGCCAGCAGCTTAGGAGGAACCTACGAGCAGTACTTC
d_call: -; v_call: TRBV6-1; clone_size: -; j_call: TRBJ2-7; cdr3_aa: CASSETGRRQYF; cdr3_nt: TGTGCCAGCAGTGAAACAGGGAGAAGGCAGTACTTC
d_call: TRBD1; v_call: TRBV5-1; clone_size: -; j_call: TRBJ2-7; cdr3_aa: CASSQSSGGSFIEQYF; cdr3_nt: TGCGCCAGCAGCCAGTCGTCAGGGGGAAGTTTTATCGAGCAGTACTTC
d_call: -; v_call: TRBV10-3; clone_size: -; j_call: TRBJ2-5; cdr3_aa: CAISESGAQETQYF; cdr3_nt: TGTGCCATCAGTGAGTCGGGGGCCCAAGAGACCCAGTACTTC
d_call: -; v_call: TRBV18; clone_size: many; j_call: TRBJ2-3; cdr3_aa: CASSPMGHPSDTQYF; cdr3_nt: TGTGCCAGCTCACCAATGGGACATCCGTCTGATACGCAGTATTTT
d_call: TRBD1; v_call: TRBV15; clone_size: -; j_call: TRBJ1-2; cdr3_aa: CATSRVGTGMGYGYTF; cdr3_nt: TGTGCCACCAGCAGAGTCGGGACAGGGATGGGTTATGGCTACACCTTC
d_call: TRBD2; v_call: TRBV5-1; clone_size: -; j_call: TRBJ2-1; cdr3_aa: CASSPSTSGSEQFF; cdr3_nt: TGCGCCAGCAGCCCTTCGACTAGCGGTTCTGAGCAGTTCTTC
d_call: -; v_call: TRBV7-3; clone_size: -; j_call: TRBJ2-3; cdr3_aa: CASSQDRGDTQYF; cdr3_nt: TGTGCCAGCAGCCAAGACCGAGGAGATACGCAGTATTTT
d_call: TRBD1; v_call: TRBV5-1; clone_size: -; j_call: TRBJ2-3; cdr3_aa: CASSLASTGGTDTQYF; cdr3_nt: TGCGCCAGCAGCTTGGCTAGTACAGGGGGCACAGATACGCAGTATTTT
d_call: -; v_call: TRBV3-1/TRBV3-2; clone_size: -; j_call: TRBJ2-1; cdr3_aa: CASSQESPLDEQFF; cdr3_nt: TGTGCCAGCAGCCAAGAGTCGCCACTGGATGAGCAGTTCTTC
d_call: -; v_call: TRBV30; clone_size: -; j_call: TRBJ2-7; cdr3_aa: CAWREGFSYEQYF; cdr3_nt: TGTGCCTGGAGGGAGGGGTTCTCCTACGAGCAGTACTTC
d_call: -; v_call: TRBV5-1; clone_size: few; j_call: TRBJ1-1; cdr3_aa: CASSLRPPGQGPHEAFF; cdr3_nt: TGCGCCAGCAGCTTAAGACCGCCGGGCCAGGGGCCCCATGAAGCTTTCTTT
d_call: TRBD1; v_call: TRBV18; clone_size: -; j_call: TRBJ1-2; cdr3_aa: CASSPRDRGQLNYGYTF; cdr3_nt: TGTGCCAGCTCACCCCGGGACAGGGGGCAACTCAACTATGGCTACACCTTC
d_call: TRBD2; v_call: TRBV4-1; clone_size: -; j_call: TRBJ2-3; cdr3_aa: CASSPGLAGGAGDTQYF; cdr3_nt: TGCGCCAGCAGCCCGGGACTAGCGGGGGGAGCAGGAGATACGCAGTATTTT
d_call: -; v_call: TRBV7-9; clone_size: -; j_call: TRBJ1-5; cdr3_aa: CASSQVESQPQHF; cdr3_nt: TGTGCCAGCAGCCAGGTTGAGAGTCAGCCCCAGCATTTT
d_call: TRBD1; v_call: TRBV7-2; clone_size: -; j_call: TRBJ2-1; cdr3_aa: CASSLRGTGSYNEQFF; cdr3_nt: TGTGCCAGCAGCTTAAGGGGGACAGGCTCCTACAATGAGCAGTTCTTC
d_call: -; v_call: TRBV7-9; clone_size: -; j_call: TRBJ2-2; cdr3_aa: CASSPSVGELFF; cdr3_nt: TGTGCCAGCAGCCCCAGTGTTGGGGAGCTGTTTTTT
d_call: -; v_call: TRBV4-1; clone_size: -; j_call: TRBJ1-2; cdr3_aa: CASSQGQVQGGYTF; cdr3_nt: TGCGCCAGCAGCCAAGGGCAGGTCCAGGGAGGCTACACCTTC
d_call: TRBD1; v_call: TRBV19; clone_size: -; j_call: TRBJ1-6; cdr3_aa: CASSTGTGGNSPLHF; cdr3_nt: TGTGCCAGTAGTACCGGGACAGGGGGAAATTCACCCCTCCACTTT
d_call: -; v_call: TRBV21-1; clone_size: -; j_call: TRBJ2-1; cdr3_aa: CARWAWDRGRAGNEQFF; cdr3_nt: TGTGCCAGATGGGCGTGGGACAGGGGGCGCGCGGGAAATGAGCAGTTCTTC
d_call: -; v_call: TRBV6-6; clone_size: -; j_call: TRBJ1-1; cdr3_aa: CASSITGGGTTEAFF; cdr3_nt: TGTGCCAGCAGCATTACTGGCGGGGGTACCACTGAAGCTTTCTTT
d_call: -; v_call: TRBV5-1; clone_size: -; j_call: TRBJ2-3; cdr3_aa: CASSLLGSGDTQYF; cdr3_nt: TGCGCCAGCAGCTTGCTGGGATCAGGGGATACGCAGTATTTT
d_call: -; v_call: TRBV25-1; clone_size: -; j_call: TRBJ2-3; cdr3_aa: CASSEMGQGGTDTQYF; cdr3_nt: TGTGCCAGCAGTGAAATGGGTCAGGGTGGCACAGATACGCAGTATTTT
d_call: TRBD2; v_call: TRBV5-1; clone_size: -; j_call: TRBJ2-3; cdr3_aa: CASSLGSDLWTSNTQYF; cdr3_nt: TGCGCCAGCAGCCTCGGGTCAGACCTATGGACTAGCAATACGCAGTATTTT